The sequence of this T cell receptor beta chain was determined in a study of T cell responses to AZD1222 COVID-19 vaccine. This CDR3 region has 16 residues. The V end lost 9 bases, the J end lost 0 bases, and 21 bases lay between the germline ends. Germline V CDR1 and CDR2: SGHAT, FQNNGV. Details on this clone: Its antigen is not identified.

The study, taken as a whole, reports: Baseline seropositives among AZD1222 recipients totaled only six or seven. Reportedly, nearly half the spike-specific TCRs target unmutated variant regions.

Profiled with immunoSEQ multiplex PCR; TCRdb holds only in-frame clones, not every one. Of 120,000 to 150,000 clones in the sample, about 91% are singletons; the top ten hold approximately 3.9%. The clonotype originates from an adult who received the AZD1222 COVID-19 vaccine. This chain joins TRBV11-2 and TRBJ2-7; D might be TRBD2 (6 bases). Specimen: peripheral blood, collected 28 days after the second AZD1222 dose. The CDR3 loop reads CASIREVGWASYEQYF. The CDR3 DNA reads TGTGCCAGTATCAGGGAGGTTGGATGGGCCTCCTACGAGCAGTACTTC.